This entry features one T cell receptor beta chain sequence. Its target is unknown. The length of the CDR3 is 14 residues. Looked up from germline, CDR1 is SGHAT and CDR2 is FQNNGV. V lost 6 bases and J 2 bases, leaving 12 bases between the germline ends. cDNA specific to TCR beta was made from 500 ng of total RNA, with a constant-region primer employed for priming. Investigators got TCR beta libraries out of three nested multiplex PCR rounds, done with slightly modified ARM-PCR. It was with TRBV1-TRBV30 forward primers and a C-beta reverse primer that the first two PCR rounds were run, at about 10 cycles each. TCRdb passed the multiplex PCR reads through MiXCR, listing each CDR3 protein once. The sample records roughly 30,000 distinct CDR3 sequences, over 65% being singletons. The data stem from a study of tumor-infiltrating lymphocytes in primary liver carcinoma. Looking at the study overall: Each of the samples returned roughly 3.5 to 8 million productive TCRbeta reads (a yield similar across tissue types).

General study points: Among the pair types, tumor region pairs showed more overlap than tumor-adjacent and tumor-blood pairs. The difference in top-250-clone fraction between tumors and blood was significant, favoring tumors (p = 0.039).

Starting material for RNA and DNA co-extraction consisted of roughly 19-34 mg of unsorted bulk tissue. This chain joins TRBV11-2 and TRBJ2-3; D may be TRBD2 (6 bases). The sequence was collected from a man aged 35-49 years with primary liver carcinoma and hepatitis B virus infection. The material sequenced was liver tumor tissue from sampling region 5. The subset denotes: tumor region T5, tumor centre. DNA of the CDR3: TGTGCCAGCAGTCGGGGGTCTGTCACAGATACGCAGTATTTT. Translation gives CASSRGSVTDTQYF.